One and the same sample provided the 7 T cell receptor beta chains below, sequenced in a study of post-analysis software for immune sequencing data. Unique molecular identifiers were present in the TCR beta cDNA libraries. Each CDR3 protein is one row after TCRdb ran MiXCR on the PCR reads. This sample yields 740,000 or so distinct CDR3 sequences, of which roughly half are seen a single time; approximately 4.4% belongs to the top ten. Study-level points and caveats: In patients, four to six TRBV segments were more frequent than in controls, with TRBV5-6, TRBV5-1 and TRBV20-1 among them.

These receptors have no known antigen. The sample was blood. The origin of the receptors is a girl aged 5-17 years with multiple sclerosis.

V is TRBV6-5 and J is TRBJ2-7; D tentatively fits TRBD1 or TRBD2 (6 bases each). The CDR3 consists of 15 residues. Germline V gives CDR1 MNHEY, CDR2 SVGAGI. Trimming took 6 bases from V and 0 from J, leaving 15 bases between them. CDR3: CASRRVQGLSYEQYF. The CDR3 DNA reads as TGTGCCAGCAGGAGAGTACAGGGACTCTCCTACGAGCAGTACTTC.

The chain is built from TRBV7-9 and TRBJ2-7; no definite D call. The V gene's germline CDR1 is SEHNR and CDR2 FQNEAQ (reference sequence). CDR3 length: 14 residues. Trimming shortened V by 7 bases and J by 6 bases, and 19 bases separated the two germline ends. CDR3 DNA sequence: TGTGCCAGCACCCCCAATTTAGAGGCTGGCGAGCAGTACTTC. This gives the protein CASTPNLEAGEQYF.

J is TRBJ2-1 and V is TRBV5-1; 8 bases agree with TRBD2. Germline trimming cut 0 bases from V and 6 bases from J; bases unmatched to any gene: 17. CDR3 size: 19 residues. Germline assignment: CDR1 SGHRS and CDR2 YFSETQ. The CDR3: CASSLGPLVSGAVGNEQFF. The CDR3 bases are TGCGCCAGCAGCTTGGGCCCTCTGGTTAGCGGGGCGGTAGGCAATGAGCAGTTCTTC.

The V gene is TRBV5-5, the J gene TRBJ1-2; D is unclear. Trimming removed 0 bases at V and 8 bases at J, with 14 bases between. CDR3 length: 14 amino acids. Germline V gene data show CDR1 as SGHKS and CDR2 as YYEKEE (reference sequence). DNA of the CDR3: TGTGCCAGCAGCTTGGCCTGGGTCTCAGGCGGCTACACCTTC. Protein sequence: CASSLAWVSGGYTF.

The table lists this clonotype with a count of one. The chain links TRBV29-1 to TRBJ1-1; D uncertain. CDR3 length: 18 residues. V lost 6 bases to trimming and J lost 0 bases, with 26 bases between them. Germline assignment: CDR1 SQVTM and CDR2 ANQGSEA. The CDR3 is CSVVDLGIWPTMNTEAFF. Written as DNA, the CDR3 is TGCAGCGTCGTAGACTTGGGGATTTGGCCAACCATGAACACTGAAGCTTTCTTT.

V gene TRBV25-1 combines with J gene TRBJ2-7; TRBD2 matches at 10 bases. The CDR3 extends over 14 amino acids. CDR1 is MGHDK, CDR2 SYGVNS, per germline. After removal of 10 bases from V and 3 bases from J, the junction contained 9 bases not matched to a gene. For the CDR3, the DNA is TGTGCCACCAAACGGACTAGCGGAAGCTACGAGCAGTACTTC. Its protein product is CATKRTSGSYEQYF.

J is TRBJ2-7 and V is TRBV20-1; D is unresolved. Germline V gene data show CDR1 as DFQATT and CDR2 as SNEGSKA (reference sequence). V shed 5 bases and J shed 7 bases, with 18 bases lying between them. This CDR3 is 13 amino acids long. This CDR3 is CSAGPVGGGEQYF. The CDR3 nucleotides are TGCAGTGCTGGCCCCGTAGGTGGCGGAGAGCAGTACTTC.